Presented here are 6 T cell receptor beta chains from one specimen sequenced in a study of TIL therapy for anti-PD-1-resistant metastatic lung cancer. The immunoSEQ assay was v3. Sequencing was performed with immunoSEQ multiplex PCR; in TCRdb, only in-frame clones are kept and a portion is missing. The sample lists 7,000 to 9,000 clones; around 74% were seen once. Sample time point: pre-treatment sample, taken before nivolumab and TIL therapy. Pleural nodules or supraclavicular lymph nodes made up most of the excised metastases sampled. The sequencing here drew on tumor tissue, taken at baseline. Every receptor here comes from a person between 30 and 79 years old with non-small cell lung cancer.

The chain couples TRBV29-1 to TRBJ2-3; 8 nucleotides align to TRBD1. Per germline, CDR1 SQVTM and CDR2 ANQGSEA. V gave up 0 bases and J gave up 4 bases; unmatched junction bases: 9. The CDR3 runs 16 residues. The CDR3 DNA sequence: TGCAGCGTTGAAGATCCGGGGACAGGCCCCCCAGATACGCAGTATTTT. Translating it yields CSVEDPGTGPPDTQYF.

The CDR3: CASSASGTNSYNEQFF. CDR3 nucleotides: TGTGCCAGCAGCGCCTCCGGGACCAACTCCTACAATGAGCAGTTCTTC. The chain uses TRBV7-3 and TRBJ2-1; D might be TRBD1 or TRBD2, each matching 5 bases. The length of the CDR3 is 16 residues. Looked up from germline, CDR1 is SGHTA and CDR2 is FQGTGA. V dropped 5 bases and J dropped 0 bases, with 14 bases sitting between them.

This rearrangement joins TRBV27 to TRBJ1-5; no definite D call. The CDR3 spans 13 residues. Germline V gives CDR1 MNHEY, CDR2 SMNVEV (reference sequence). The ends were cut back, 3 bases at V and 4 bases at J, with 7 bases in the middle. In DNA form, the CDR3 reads TGTGCCAGCAGTTTGACGGGGAATCAGCCCCAGCATTTT. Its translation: CASSLTGNQPQHF.

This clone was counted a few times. CDR3 bases: TGTGCCAGCAGCTTGGGCAGGGGGAAATCCTACGAGCAGTACTTC. Protein: CASSLGRGKSYEQYF. The V call is TRBV7-9, the J call TRBJ2-7; 7 positions agree with TRBD1. Looked up from germline, CDR1 is SEHNR and CDR2 is FQNEAQ (reference sequence). The CDR3 is 15 residues long. The junction had 6 bases not matched to a gene; V was cut back by 3 bases and J by 1 base.

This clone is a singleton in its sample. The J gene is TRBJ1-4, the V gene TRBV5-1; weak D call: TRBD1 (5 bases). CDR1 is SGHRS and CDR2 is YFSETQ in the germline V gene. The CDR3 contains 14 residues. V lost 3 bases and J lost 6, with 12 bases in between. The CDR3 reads CASSSAGAYEKLFF. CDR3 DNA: TGCGCCAGCAGCTCGGCTGGGGCCTATGAAAAACTGTTTTTT. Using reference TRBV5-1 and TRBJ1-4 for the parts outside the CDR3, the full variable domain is KAGVTQTPRYLIKTRGQQVTLSCSPISGHRSVSWYQQTPGQGLQFLFEYFSETQRNKGNFPGRFSGRQFSNSRSEMNVSTLELGDSALYLCASSSAGAYEKLFFGSGTQLSVL.

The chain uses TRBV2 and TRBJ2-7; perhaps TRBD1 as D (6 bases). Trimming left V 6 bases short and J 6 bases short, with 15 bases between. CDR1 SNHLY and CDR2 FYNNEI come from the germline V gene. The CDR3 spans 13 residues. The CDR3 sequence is CASSMGHPGEQYF. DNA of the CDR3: TGTGCCAGCAGCATGGGACACCCTGGCGAGCAGTACTTC.